What follows are 11 T cell receptor beta chains derived from one specimen sequenced in a study of T cells in Graves' hyperthyroidism and ophthalmopathy. The TCR beta CDR3 regions underwent amplification using RNA transcripts as the source. Researchers ran a first-round RT-PCR on the TCR CDR3 using the HTBI primer set. TCRdb reprocessed the multiplex PCR reads via MiXCR and lists one record per CDR3 protein. The data show hundreds of thousands of distinct CDR3 sequences, with roughly 15% seen just once and approximately 3.9% held by the top ten. Sequencing input: blood. The receptors originated from a woman aged 30 to 39 with Graves' hyperthyroidism.

In this sample, this clonotype turned up many times. The chain joins TRBV7-2 to TRBJ2-7; TRBD2 might be the D (5 bases). The germline gives CDR1 SGHTA, CDR2 FQGNSA. The V gene lost 2 bases and the J gene lost 3 bases, with 8 bases spanning the gap. This CDR3 comprises 13 residues. CDR3 sequence reads: CASSLLRGYEQYF. The DNA for the CDR3 is TGTGCCAGCAGCTTATTACGGGGCTACGAGCAGTACTTC. The full variable domain, with the rest looked up from reference TRBV7-2 and TRBJ2-7, is GAGVSQSPSNKVTEKGKDVELRCDPISGHTALYWYRQSLGQGLEFLIYFQGNSAPDKSGLPSDRFSAERTGGSVSTLTIQRTQQEDSAVYLCASSLLRGYEQYFGPGTRLTVT.

This clonotype has ten or more counts. The chain employs TRBV7-2 and TRBJ2-7; D is undetermined. Trimming took 3 bases from V and 3 from J, leaving 9 bases between them. This CDR3 comprises 13 residues. Looked up from germline, CDR1 is SGHTA and CDR2 is FQGNSA. The CDR3 coding sequence is TGTGCCAGCAGCTTCGACACAGACTACGAGCAGTACTTC. Residues: CASSFDTDYEQYF.

There are a few counts of this clonotype. V gene TRBV5-6 combines with J gene TRBJ2-5; 9 bases are a match to TRBD2. CDR1 is SGHDT and CDR2 is YYEEEE in the germline V gene. The CDR3 consists of 14 residues. The J segment lost 8 bases and the V segment lost 0 bases, leaving 5 bases of the junction unmatched. The CDR3 sequence is CASSLGSTSGTQYF. In nucleotides, the CDR3 is TGTGCCAGCAGCTTGGGATCGACTAGCGGTACCCAGTACTTC.

This clonotype has more than one count but fewer than ten. The chain links TRBV6-2 or TRBV6-3 to TRBJ2-7; D unclear. CDR1 is MNHEY, CDR2 SVGEGT, per germline. The CDR3 sequence is 12 residues long. V lost 8 bases, J lost 2 bases, and 10 bases lay in between. The CDR3 sequence is CASYDGPYEQYF. CDR3 DNA: TGTGCCAGCTACGACGGACCCTACGAGCAGTACTTC.

The chain employs TRBV5-1 and TRBJ2-5; TRBD2 agrees at 12 bases. Trimming at V came to 3 bases and at J to 2 bases, leaving 2 bases not matched to a gene. This CDR3 comprises 15 residues. CDR1 is SGHRS, CDR2 YFSETQ, per germline. This chain's CDR3 is CASSSTSGGQETQYF. DNA of the CDR3: TGCGCCAGCAGCTCGACTAGCGGGGGTCAAGAGACCCAGTACTTC.

This clonotype was counted at least ten times. J is TRBJ2-1 and V is TRBV11-2, with D possibly being TRBD1 (5 bases). CDR3 length equals 14 residues. V shed 6 bases and J shed 12 bases, with 21 bases lying between them. CDR1 SGHAT and CDR2 FQNNGV come from the germline V gene. CDR3 sequence: CASSSPKGHWAQFF. CDR3 nucleotide sequence: TGTGCCAGCAGTTCTCCGAAGGGGCACTGGGCGCAGTTCTTC.

V is TRBV5-1 and J is TRBJ2-5; the D gene is possibly TRBD1 (6 bases). The CDR3 totals 14 residues. Germline CDR1 SGHRS, CDR2 YFSETQ. Between the trimmed V and J ends, which lost 4 bases and 0 bases, there was a span of 10 bases. CDR3 amino acids: CASSIGQNQETQYF. The CDR3 coding sequence is TGCGCCAGCAGCATCGGACAGAACCAAGAGACCCAGTACTTC.

This clonotype was recorded at least ten times. V and J are TRBV7-9 and TRBJ2-1; perhaps TRBD1 as D (5 bases). This CDR3 has 14 residues. Between the trimmed V and J ends, which lost 1 base and 5 bases, there was a span of 9 bases. Germline loops: CDR1 SEHNR, CDR2 FQNEAQ (reference sequence). The CDR3 reads CASSLETGNNEQFF. As DNA, the CDR3 is TGTGCCAGCAGCTTAGAAACAGGCAACAATGAGCAGTTCTTC.

V usage is TRBV28 and J usage is TRBJ2-2, with 11 bases lining up with TRBD1. CDR3 size: 14 residues. Germline V lookup: CDR1 MDHEN, CDR2 SYDVKM. V dropped 7 bases and J dropped 5; count of bases not matched to a gene: 3. The CDR3 protein is CASTGQGATGELFF. The CDR3 bases are TGTGCCAGCACCGGACAGGGGGCGACCGGGGAGCTGTTTTTT. Together with reference TRBV28 and TRBJ2-2, the CDR3 gives the full variable domain: DVKVTQSSRYLVKRTGEKVFLECVQDMDHENMFWYRQDPGLGLRLIYFSYDVKMKEKGDIPEGYSVSREKKERFSLILESASTNQTSMYLCASTGQGATGELFFGEGSRLTVL.

This clonotype was counted between two and nine times. The rearrangement uses TRBV20-1 and TRBJ2-1; 13 nucleotides align to TRBD2. Germline lookup yields CDR1 DFQATT and CDR2 SNEGSKA (reference sequence). The CDR3 spans 17 residues. J gave up 8 bases and V 0 bases, and 10 bases lay outside the gene matches. The CDR3 nucleotides read TGCAGTGCTAGAGATGGGGGAGGGACTAGCGGGGACTATGAGCAGTTCTTC. The encoded protein is CSARDGGGTSGDYEQFF.

This clonotype was picked up many times. The V gene is TRBV7-2, the J gene TRBJ2-5, with 9 positions matching TRBD1. Germline V gene sequence: CDR1 SGHTA, CDR2 FQGNSA. Unmatched junction bases numbered 6, after V lost 5 bases and J lost 5 bases. The CDR3 extends over 14 amino acids. The CDR3, as DNA: TGTGCCAGCAGCACGGGACAGGGAGATGAGACCCAGTACTTC. Translation gives CASSTGQGDETQYF.